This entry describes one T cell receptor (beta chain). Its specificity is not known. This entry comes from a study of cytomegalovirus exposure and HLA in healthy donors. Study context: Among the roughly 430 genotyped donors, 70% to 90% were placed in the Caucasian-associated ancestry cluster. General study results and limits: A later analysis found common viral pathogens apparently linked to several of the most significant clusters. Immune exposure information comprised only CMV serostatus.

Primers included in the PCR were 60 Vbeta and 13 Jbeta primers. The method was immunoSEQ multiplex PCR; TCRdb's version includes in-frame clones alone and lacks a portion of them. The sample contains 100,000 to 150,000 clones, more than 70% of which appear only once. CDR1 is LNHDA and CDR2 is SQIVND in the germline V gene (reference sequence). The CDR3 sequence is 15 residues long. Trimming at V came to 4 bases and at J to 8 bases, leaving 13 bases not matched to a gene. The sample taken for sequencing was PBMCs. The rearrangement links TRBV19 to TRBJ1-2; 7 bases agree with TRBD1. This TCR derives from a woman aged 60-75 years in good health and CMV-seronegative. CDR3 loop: CASSTRTGGEYGYTF. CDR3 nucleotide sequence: TGTGCCAGTAGTACCCGGACAGGTGGCGAATACGGCTACACCTTC.